These 15 T cell receptor beta chains were sequenced from one sample in a study of blood T cells in healthy people across ages. The use of a sample-barcoded 5' primer and a J-beta primer mix characterized a second PCR of roughly 6 to 11 cycles. TCRdb re-called the 5' RACE reads through MiXCR, storing one row per CDR3 protein. Of roughly 1,500,000 distinct CDR3 sequences detected, about 31% appear once; the ten largest clones hold approximately 10%. Sequenced input: blood. The receptors come from a woman in her 30s in good health.

The chain carries TRBV20-1 and TRBJ2-7; D may be TRBD1 (5 bases). The CDR3 sequence is 13 residues long. Trimming shortened V by 2 bases and J by 2 bases, and 10 bases separated the two germline ends. Germline CDR1 DFQATT, CDR2 SNEGSKA (reference sequence). CDR3 coding DNA: TGCAGTGCTAGATGGCAGGGTACCTACGAGCAGTACTTC. Protein product: CSARWQGTYEQYF.

CDR3 in DNA: TGTGCCAGCAGCCCTGGACAGGGGGCTCTCTACGAGCAGTACTTC. Its protein product is CASSPGQGALYEQYF. This sequence joins TRBV3-1 and TRBJ2-7; 11 positions match TRBD1. Germline assignment: CDR1 LGHDT and CDR2 YNNKEL (reference sequence). This CDR3 comprises 15 residues. The J segment lost 3 bases and the V segment lost 4 bases, leaving 5 bases of the junction unmatched.

This clonotype has just a few counts. The chain has TRBV20-1 and TRBJ2-1; 9 bases fit TRBD2. CDR1 DFQATT and CDR2 SNEGSKA come from the germline V gene (reference sequence). Losses at the gene ends were 4 bases for V and 8 bases for J; bases not matched to a gene: 21. The CDR3 is 18 residues long. CDR3 coding DNA: TGCAGTGCTAAGGGGGGCTTGGCGGGAGGGATAGTATCGCATGAGCAGTTCTTC. This translates into CSAKGGLAGGIVSHEQFF.

The chain joins TRBV7-3 to TRBJ2-3; D unresolved. The CDR3 totals 14 residues. V dropped 3 bases and J dropped 4 bases, with 11 bases sitting between them. The germline V gene has CDR1 SGHTA and CDR2 FQGTGA. The CDR3 here is CASSFSSEADTQYF. The CDR3 DNA is TGTGCCAGCAGCTTCTCATCTGAGGCAGATACGCAGTATTTT.

This clonotype was counted between two and nine times. The V call is TRBV6-1, the J call TRBJ1-2; D call uncertain. Germline V gene sequence: CDR1 MNHNS, CDR2 SASEGT. The ends were cut back, 2 bases at V and 0 bases at J, with 13 bases in the middle. CDR3 length: 16 amino acids. The CDR3 coding sequence is TGTGCCAGCAGTGAAACGGCCTTCCTTACTAACTATGGCTACACCTTC. It encodes CASSETAFLTNYGYTF.

The J gene is TRBJ2-5, the V gene TRBV30; D possibly corresponds to TRBD2 (7 bases). The CDR3 spans 13 residues. CDR1 is GTSNPN, CDR2 SVGIG, per germline (reference sequence). V lost 3 bases and J 2 bases, leaving 10 bases between the germline ends. CDR3 loop: CAWRGRGQETQYF. CDR3 DNA sequence: TGTGCCTGGAGGGGGAGGGGGCAAGAGACCCAGTACTTC.

A remark on this clonotype: One end of the junction fails to match germline, which may point to a read error. This rearrangement joins TRBV5-1 to TRBJ2-7; 8 bases are a match to TRBD2. CDR3 length equals 14 residues. Per the germline V gene, CDR1 is SGHRS and CDR2 is YFSETQ. Here the CDR3 DNA reads TGCGCCGGCAGCTTGGGACTAGTGGCCTACGAGCAGTACTTC. Amino acids: CAGSLGLVAYEQYF.

This clonotype was observed a few times. This chain connects TRBV28 to TRBJ2-3, with D hard to call. The CDR3 has 12 amino acids. The germline CDR1 and CDR2 sequences are MDHEN and SYDVKM. Trimming took 5 bases from V and 9 from J, leaving 12 bases between them. The CDR3 loop reads CASSPTYGTQYF. CDR3 bases: TGTGCCAGCAGTCCAACGTACGGCACGCAGTATTTT.

A word on this clonotype: Compared with germline, one end of the junction differs, possibly owing to a read error. This chain joins TRBV29-1 and TRBJ2-7, with D possibly being TRBD1 (7 bases). The V gene's germline CDR1 is SQVTM and CDR2 ANQGSEA. This CDR3 is 12 amino acids long. CDR3 sequence (DNA): TGCAGCGTGGGGCGGGACAGCTACGGGCAGTACTTC. Protein product: CSVGRDSYGQYF.

This clonotype has only a few counts. The chain recombines TRBV27 with TRBJ2-3, with TRBD2 as a possible D gene (5 bases). Looked up from germline, CDR1 is MNHEY and CDR2 is SMNVEV (reference sequence). V lost 5 bases and J lost 10, with 10 bases in between. The CDR3 contains 11 residues. CDR3 amino acids: CASSTGGSQYF. The DNA of the CDR3 is TGTGCCAGCAGTACTGGAGGATCGCAGTATTTT.

The CDR3 spells CATSRDMQGAETQYF. CDR3 DNA sequence: TGTGCCACCAGCAGAGATATGCAGGGCGCAGAGACCCAGTACTTC. The V call is TRBV15, the J call TRBJ2-5; possible D gene TRBD1, 5 bases. CDR1 is LNHNV and CDR2 is YYDKDF in the germline V gene (reference sequence). The CDR3 is made up of 15 amino acids. Trimming stripped 0 bases from V and 4 bases from J, with 12 bases between.

V usage is TRBV5-6 and J usage is TRBJ2-3; tentative D call: TRBD1 (5 bases). This CDR3 comprises 15 residues. CDR1 is SGHDT and CDR2 is YYEEEE in the germline V gene. With 0 bases removed from V and 6 bases from J, the gap between germline ends came to 14 bases. The CDR3 DNA reads TGTGCCAGCAGCTTGGGTCGGATTAGGGGCGATACGCAGTATTTT. As protein: CASSLGRIRGDTQYF.

The chain couples TRBV20-1 to TRBJ2-7; D is undetermined. Per the germline V gene, CDR1 is DFQATT and CDR2 is SNEGSKA (reference sequence). V lost 0 bases and J 3 bases, leaving 18 bases between the germline ends. The CDR3 consists of 16 residues. The CDR3 here is CSARDIGLALVYEQYF. In DNA, the CDR3 is TGCAGTGCTAGAGATATCGGCCTTGCCTTGGTCTACGAGCAGTACTTC.

The rearrangement uses TRBV6-6 and TRBJ1-1, with D perhaps TRBD1 (6 bases). The CDR3 contains 16 residues. V dropped 7 bases and J dropped 1 base, with 19 bases sitting between them. Per the germline V gene, CDR1 is MNHNY and CDR2 is SVGAGI (reference sequence). The CDR3 coding sequence is TGTGCCAGCACCGACCCCGGGACACTAGAGAACACTGAAGCTTTCTTT. Protein: CASTDPGTLENTEAFF.

There are many counts of this clonotype. This sequence joins TRBV3-1 and TRBJ2-1, with 14 positions matching TRBD2. CDR1 and CDR2 from the germline V gene are LGHDT and YNNKEL (reference sequence). V lost 6 bases, J lost 4 bases, and 11 bases stayed unmatched. CDR3 size: 18 residues. CDR3 nucleotides: TGTGCCAGCAGTCCCGGGACTAGCGGGGGTCCTACTTACAATGAGCAGTTCTTC. This gives the protein CASSPGTSGGPTYNEQFF.